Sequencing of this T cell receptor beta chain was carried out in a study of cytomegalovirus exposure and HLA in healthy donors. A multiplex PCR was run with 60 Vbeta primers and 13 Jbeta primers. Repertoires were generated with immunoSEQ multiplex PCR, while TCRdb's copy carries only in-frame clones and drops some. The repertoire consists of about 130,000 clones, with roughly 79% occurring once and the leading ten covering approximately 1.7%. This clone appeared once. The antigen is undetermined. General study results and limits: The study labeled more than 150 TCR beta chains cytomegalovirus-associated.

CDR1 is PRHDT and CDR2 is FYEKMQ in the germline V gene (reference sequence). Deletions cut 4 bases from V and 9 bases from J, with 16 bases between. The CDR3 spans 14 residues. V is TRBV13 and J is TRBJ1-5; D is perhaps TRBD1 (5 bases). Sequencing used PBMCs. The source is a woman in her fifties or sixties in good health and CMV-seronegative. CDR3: CASSSGVGEGPQHF. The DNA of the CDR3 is TGTGCCAGCAGCTCGGGGGTTGGCGAGGGGCCCCAGCATTTT.